These 28 T cell receptor beta chains originate from one sample sequenced in a study of T cell responses to AZD1222 COVID-19 vaccine. Libraries were prepared by immunoSEQ multiplex PCR; TCRdb keeps only in-frame clonotypes and omits some of them. This sample yields more than 60,000 clones, of which roughly 84% are seen a single time; 18% belongs to the top ten. The source material was peripheral blood, sampled 28 days after the second AZD1222 dose. The origin of the receptors is an adult who received the AZD1222 COVID-19 vaccine.

V and J are TRBV7-2 and TRBJ2-5; no reliable D call. Between the trimmed V and J ends, which lost 0 bases and 5 bases, there was a span of 1 base. The CDR3 length is 11 residues. Germline loops: CDR1 SGHTA, CDR2 FQGNSA. Here the CDR3 DNA reads TGTGCCAGCAGCTTAGCCGAGACCCAGTACTTC. Amino acids: CASSLAETQYF.

V usage is TRBV24-1 and J usage is TRBJ1-2; D is unclear. The V gene's germline CDR1 is KGHDR and CDR2 SFDVKD. The ends were cut back, 12 bases at V and 0 bases at J, with 13 bases in the middle. This CDR3 is built from 13 residues. The CDR3 region has the DNA TGTGCCCGTGGGGTTCTCGCTAACTATGGCTACACCTTC. Encoded protein: CARGVLANYGYTF.

This chain uses TRBV2 with TRBJ2-7, with D unresolved. V lost 8 bases to trimming and J lost 5 bases, with 19 bases between them. The CDR3 has 14 residues. Germline CDR1 reads SNHLY; CDR2 reads FYNNEI. The CDR3 DNA sequence: TGTGCCAGCCGCTCTCTTAGTGGCGGCCACGAGCAGTACTTC. Its translation: CASRSLSGGHEQYF.

The chain employs TRBV7-2 and TRBJ2-1, with 10 nucleotides matching TRBD2. J was trimmed by 2 bases and V by 1 base; bases with no gene match: 5. The CDR3 spans 17 residues. Per the germline V gene, CDR1 is SGHTA and CDR2 is FQGNSA. The CDR3 DNA is TGTGCCAGCAGCTTAGGGAGCGGGGGGGGGACCTACAATGAGCAGTTCTTC. This sequence encodes CASSLGSGGGTYNEQFF.

The sample holds one count of this clone. The chain links TRBV14 to TRBJ1-1; D unresolved. Per germline, CDR1 SGHDN and CDR2 FVKESK. The CDR3 extends over 11 amino acids. V was cut by 2 bases and J by 6 bases, with 4 bases left in between. CDR3 amino acids: CASSQMSEAFF. Here the CDR3 DNA reads TGTGCCAGCAGCCAAATGTCTGAAGCTTTCTTT.

This chain connects TRBV9 to TRBJ2-3; D not certain. This CDR3 is built from 15 residues. Trimming shortened V by 1 base and J by 2 bases, and 11 bases separated the two germline ends. From germline, CDR1 is SGDLS and CDR2 YYNGEE. The DNA for the CDR3 is TGTGCCAGCAGCGTATCCCCCGGTTACACAGATACGCAGTATTTT. This translates into CASSVSPGYTDTQYF.

This sequence joins TRBV4-3 and TRBJ2-5; TRBD2 aligns across 10 bases. Germline CDR1 and CDR2: LGHNA and YSLEER. CDR3 length: 16 amino acids. V gave up 1 base and J gave up 5 bases; unmatched junction bases: 7. CDR3 DNA sequence: TGCGCCAGCAGCCAAGGGTTAGCGGGGGGCTGGGAGACCCAGTACTTC. Translating it yields CASSQGLAGGWETQYF.

V and J are TRBV7-2 and TRBJ2-3, with D unclear. The CDR3 covers 12 residues. With 1 base removed from V and 7 bases from J, the gap between germline ends came to 6 bases. Germline V lookup: CDR1 SGHTA, CDR2 FQGNSA. The CDR3 sequence: CASSLEVNTQYF. CDR3 nucleotides: TGTGCCAGCAGCTTAGAGGTTAATACGCAGTATTTT.

The V and J genes are TRBV20-1 and TRBJ1-2; unclear D gene. Germline loops: CDR1 DFQATT, CDR2 SNEGSKA (reference sequence). Trimming took off 6 bases at V and 4 bases at J, with 9 bases between the two ends. The CDR3 loop spans 11 amino acids. CDR3 amino acids: CSAQEGYGYTF. CDR3 DNA sequence: TGCAGTGCGCAGGAAGGCTATGGCTACACCTTC.

CDR3 DNA: TGTGCCAGCAGCCCCGGGGGGGCGGGAGATACGCAGTATTTT. It encodes CASSPGGAGDTQYF. The chain combines TRBV7-3 with TRBJ2-3; 8 nucleotides agree with TRBD2. Germline V gene data show CDR1 as SGHTA and CDR2 as FQGTGA. The CDR3 is made up of 14 amino acids. V was clipped by 5 bases and J by 5 bases; unmatched bases: 6.

This chain links TRBV6-5 with TRBJ1-2; 9 bases are shared with TRBD1. V lost 5 bases and J lost 7; bases outside the gene matches: 8. In germline, CDR1 is MNHEY, CDR2 SVGAGI. The CDR3 length is 14 residues. Here the CDR3 DNA reads TGTGCCAGCAGTAAGCAACAGGGGGCGCTTGGCTACACCTTC. This sequence encodes CASSKQQGALGYTF.

This chain joins TRBV7-2 and TRBJ1-5; D perhaps matches TRBD1 (5 bases). Germline V CDR1 and CDR2: SGHTA, FQGNSA. Trimming stripped 4 bases from V and 3 bases from J, with 10 bases between. The CDR3 is 14 residues long. CDR3 protein: CASSSRQNNQPQHF. The CDR3 DNA reads as TGTGCCAGCAGCTCACGACAGAACAATCAGCCCCAGCATTTT.

The chain couples TRBV30 to TRBJ1-2; TRBD1 might be the D (5 bases). The CDR3 is 12 amino acids. The ends were cut back, 2 bases at V and 4 bases at J, with 8 bases in the middle. Germline CDR1 and CDR2: GTSNPN and SVGIG (reference sequence). The CDR3 region is CAWSLGAYGYTF. CDR3 bases: TGTGCCTGGAGTTTAGGGGCCTATGGCTACACCTTC.

The chain links TRBV5-4 to TRBJ1-2, with a tentative D call TRBD1 (6 bases). The germline CDR1 and CDR2 sequences are SGHNT and YYREEE (reference sequence). This CDR3 region has 12 residues. V lost 4 bases and J lost 5, with 9 bases in between. Here the CDR3 reads CASSTQGYGYTF. CDR3 DNA sequence: TGTGCCAGCAGCACACAGGGTTATGGCTACACCTTC.

The CDR3 reads CASSSGHLNQPQHF. In DNA form, the CDR3 reads TGTGCCAGTAGTTCGGGACACCTCAATCAGCCCCAGCATTTT. The rearrangement links TRBV19 to TRBJ1-5; weak D call: TRBD1 (6 bases). CDR3 size: 14 residues. Germline-derived CDR1 and CDR2 are LNHDA and SQIVND (reference sequence). V was shortened by 5 bases and J by 3 bases, with 11 bases between the two germline ends.

Only a few counts were recorded for this clone. J is TRBJ2-7 and V is TRBV4-1; TRBD2 agrees at 15 bases. Germline trimming cut 3 bases from V and 3 bases from J; bases unmatched to any gene: 12. This CDR3 comprises 19 residues. Per the germline V gene, CDR1 is MGHRA and CDR2 is YSYEKL. The CDR3 bases are TGCGCCAGCAGCCACCCGGGACTAGCGGGGGGCCCTACTTACTACGAGCAGTACTTC. Amino acids: CASSHPGLAGGPTYYEQYF.

The chain recombines TRBV27 with TRBJ2-1, with D unresolved. CDR1 MNHEY and CDR2 SMNVEV come from the germline V gene (reference sequence). The CDR3 spans 14 residues. Trimming shortened V by 10 bases and J by 1 base, and 14 bases separated the two germline ends. The chain's CDR3 is CATSVRASYNEQFF. Written as DNA, the CDR3 is TGTGCCACCAGCGTTCGGGCATCCTACAATGAGCAGTTCTTC.

The chain carries TRBV4-2 and TRBJ2-7, with 11 bases identical to TRBD1. V shed 1 base, J shed 0 bases, and the junction held 2 bases outside the gene matches. CDR3 size: 16 residues. From germline, CDR1 is LGHNA and CDR2 YNFKEQ. The CDR3 nucleotides read TGTGCCAGCAGCCAAGCAGGGACAGGGGGCTCCTACGAGCAGTACTTC. Encoded protein: CASSQAGTGGSYEQYF.

The chain couples TRBV28 to TRBJ1-6, with 7 bases aligning to TRBD1. This CDR3 comprises 14 residues. Germline V gene data show CDR1 as MDHEN and CDR2 as SYDVKM. After removal of 8 bases from V and 7 bases from J, the junction contained 8 bases not matched to a gene. CDR3 loop: CASLTGTENSPLHF. The CDR3 coding sequence is TGTGCCAGCCTAACCGGGACAGAGAATTCACCCCTCCACTTT.

The rearrangement links TRBV10-1 to TRBJ1-1; a possible D gene is TRBD1 (6 bases). The CDR3 runs to 17 residues. Trimming took off 8 bases at V and 5 bases at J, with 27 bases between the two ends. Per germline, CDR1 WNHNN and CDR2 SYGVQD (reference sequence). Here the CDR3 DNA reads TGCGCCAGCTGGTCGGTCAGGGGAGAATTAGATTTGACTGAAGCTTTCTTT. Translation gives CASWSVRGELDLTEAFF.

The chain recombines TRBV6-5 with TRBJ2-7, with no clear D. CDR3 length equals 10 residues. Germline lookup yields CDR1 MNHEY and CDR2 SVGAGI. Trimming took off 9 bases at V and 4 bases at J, with 7 bases between the two ends. CDR3 nucleotide sequence: TGTGCCAGTAGTACATACGAGCAGTACTTC. This sequence encodes CASSTYEQYF.

This sequence joins TRBV12-3 or TRBV12-4 and TRBJ1-2; no definite D call. This CDR3 comprises 11 residues. Trimming removed 9 bases at V and 4 bases at J, with 9 bases between. CDR3 nucleotides: TGTGCCAGTACGGTGGGCTATGGCTACACCTTC. Translating it yields CASTVGYGYTF.

Many counts were recorded for this clone. The chain couples TRBV6-4 to TRBJ2-3; 8 bases align to TRBD2. The V gene's germline CDR1 is MRHNA and CDR2 SNTAGT. The CDR3 is made up of 14 amino acids. Losses at the gene ends were 3 bases for V and 1 base for J; bases not matched to a gene: 0. The CDR3 loop is CASSEAGGTDTQYF. CDR3 DNA sequence: TGTGCCAGCAGTGAAGCGGGGGGCACAGATACGCAGTATTTT.

J is TRBJ1-1 and V is TRBV7-9; D remains unclear. Germline V CDR1 and CDR2: SEHNR, FQNEAQ (reference sequence). The ends were cut back, 5 bases at V and 1 base at J, with 20 bases in the middle. The CDR3 spans 17 residues. The CDR3 is CASSDLGREIRNTEAFF. In DNA form, the CDR3 reads TGTGCCAGCAGCGACCTGGGTAGGGAAATTCGGAACACTGAAGCTTTCTTT. Full variable domain (remainder filled in from reference TRBV7-9 and TRBJ1-1): DTGVSQNPRHKITKRGQNVTFRCDPISEHNRLYWYRQTLGQGPEFLTYFQNEAQLEKSRLLSDRFSAERPKGSFSTLEIQRTEQGDSAMYLCASSDLGREIRNTEAFFGQGTRLTVV.

This chain connects TRBV6-5 to TRBJ1-1; 7 bases agree with TRBD1. Germline V gives CDR1 MNHEY, CDR2 SVGAGI. This CDR3 comprises 14 residues. V lost 4 bases and J lost 2; bases outside the gene matches: 4. CDR3 in amino acids: CASSWTGHNTEAFF. The CDR3 region has the DNA TGTGCCAGCAGTTGGACAGGCCACAACACTGAAGCTTTCTTT.

The rearrangement uses TRBV4-2 and TRBJ1-1; maybe TRBD1 (5 bases). Trimming removed 3 bases from V and 1 base from J, with 15 bases in between. This CDR3 contains 16 residues. CDR1 is LGHNA, CDR2 YNFKEQ, per germline. CDR3 in DNA: TGTGCCAGCAGCCAGTGGGGCTTCATCAGGAACACTGAAGCTTTCTTT. Translated: CASSQWGFIRNTEAFF.

The V call is TRBV2, the J call TRBJ2-3, with D possibly TRBD2 on 7 matching bases. Between the trimmed V and J ends, which lost 6 bases and 5 bases, there was a span of 18 bases. This CDR3 region has 15 residues. Per germline, CDR1 SNHLY and CDR2 FYNNEI. The chain's CDR3 is CASRVLGGQGDTQYF. The CDR3 nucleotides read TGTGCCAGCAGAGTCCTCGGGGGGCAGGGAGATACGCAGTATTTT.

The genes are TRBV2 and TRBJ1-1, with D tentatively TRBD1 (5 bases). The CDR3 sequence is 13 residues long. Germline V gives CDR1 SNHLY, CDR2 FYNNEI. With 6 bases removed from V and 3 bases from J, the gap between germline ends came to 11 bases. CDR3 DNA: TGTGCCAGCAGAGGGGACCGCCACACTGAAGCTTTCTTT. This translates into CASRGDRHTEAFF.